The T cell receptor beta chain under discussion was sequenced for a study of spatial heterogeneity in lung cancer. TCRdb ran MiXCR on the 5' RACE reads and lists one entry per CDR3 protein. This sample has over 2,500 distinct CDR3 sequences, with 18% found just once. The germline CDR1 and CDR2 sequences are SGHNT and YYREEE (reference sequence). CDR3 length: 14 amino acids. The ends were cut back, 3 bases at V and 4 bases at J, with 14 bases in the middle. The table lists this clonotype with a few counts. The time point was: sample taken at primary tumor resection. The donors comprised about 70 untreated early-stage non-small cell lung cancer patients. Whole RNA was taken from tumor, nontumor lung or frozen PBMC; it was then sequenced unsorted.

The sequences come from normal lung tissue next to the tumor, collected at surgery. The rearrangement joins TRBV5-4 to TRBJ2-7; maybe TRBD2 (7 bases). This clonotype was sampled from a male donor with early-stage non-small cell lung cancer. The CDR3 reads CASSSGGGLYEQYF. CDR3 nucleotides: TGTGCCAGCAGCTCCGGCGGGGGCCTTTACGAGCAGTACTTC.